Here is one TCR beta chain with its context. TCRdb keeps only in-frame clones here, not all; method: immunoSEQ multiplex PCR. Among tens of thousands of clones, more than 80% were seen once, and the ten largest hold roughly 4%. The CDR3 is 16 amino acids. With 8 bases clipped from V and 4 bases from J, the junction kept 10 bases outside the gene matches. Germline V gene sequence: CDR1 MNHNY, CDR2 SVGAGI (reference sequence). These data belong to a study of technical replicates of blood from a handful of donors. The receptor was isolated from a human donor in good health. Some clones in this sample may be carry-over from other donors' samples. The V call is TRBV6-6, the J call TRBJ1-3, with 11 bases aligning to TRBD1. Sample: PBMCs. DNA of the CDR3: TGTGCCAGCTCCCCCGGGACAGGGGGTAACGGAAACACCATATATTTT. Translation gives CASSPGTGGNGNTIYF.